This note documents a single T cell receptor (beta chain) sequence. The antigen is undetermined. Sequencing used immunoSEQ multiplex PCR; TCRdb keeps in-frame clones, though not all of them. The data show about 50,000 clones, over 90% seen once. These data originate in a study of siplizumab effects on memory and regulatory T cells. From germline, CDR1 is MNHEY and CDR2 SMNVEV (reference sequence). The CDR3 has 15 residues. Trimming cost V 3 bases and J 2 bases, with 14 bases left between them. The study's findings and limits: Greater diversity than memory cells seemed evident in naive T cells, which also appeared to be major alloresponse contributors. In siplizumab cultures, the suppressive function of proliferating Tregs remained unconfirmed. Sequences below about 10^-5 frequency were poorly captured, and few alloreactive clones mapped to unstimulated subsets.

The specimen was CD8+ T cells sorted from blood. This clonotype was obtained from a human donor in good health. The chain has TRBV27 and TRBJ2-7, with D possibly matching TRBD2 (7 bases). CDR3 loop: CASSFRGALPYEQYF. The CDR3 DNA reads TGTGCCAGCAGTTTTCGGGGGGCGCTCCCCTACGAGCAGTACTTC.